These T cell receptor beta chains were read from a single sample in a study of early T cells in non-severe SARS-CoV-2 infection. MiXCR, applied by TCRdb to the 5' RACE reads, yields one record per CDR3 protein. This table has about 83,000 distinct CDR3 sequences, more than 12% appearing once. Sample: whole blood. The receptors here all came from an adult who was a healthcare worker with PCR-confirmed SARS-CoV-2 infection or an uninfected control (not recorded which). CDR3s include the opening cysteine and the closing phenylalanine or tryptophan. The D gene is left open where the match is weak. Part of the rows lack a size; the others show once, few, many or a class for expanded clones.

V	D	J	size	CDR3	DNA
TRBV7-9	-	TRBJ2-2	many	CASRNTGTPNTGELFF	TGTGCCAGCAGGAACACCGGGACACCGAACACCGGGGAGCTGTTTTTT
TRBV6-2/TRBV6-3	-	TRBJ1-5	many	CASSPVGSNQPQHF	TGTGCCAGCAGCCCCGTAGGGAGCAATCAGCCCCAGCATTTT
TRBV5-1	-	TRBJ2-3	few	CASTPLLTSSTDTQYF	TGCGCCAGCACCCCCCTGCTAACAAGCTCTACAGATACGCAGTATTTT
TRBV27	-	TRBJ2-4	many	CASSSALAKNIQYF	TGTGCCAGCAGTTCGGCCCTAGCCAAAAACATTCAGTACTTC
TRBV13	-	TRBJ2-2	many	CASSSYTRFTGELFF	TGTGCCAGCAGCTCATATACGCGTTTCACCGGGGAGCTGTTTTTT
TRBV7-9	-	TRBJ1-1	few	CASSSPGRDEAFF	TGTGCCAGCAGCTCCCCCGGACGCGATGAAGCTTTCTTT
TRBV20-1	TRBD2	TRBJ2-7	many	CSARLAGDRDEQYF	TGCAGTGCGCGTCTGGCGGGAGATCGCGACGAGCAGTACTTC
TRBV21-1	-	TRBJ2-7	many	CASKLAGPSYEQYF	TGTGCCAGCAAGTTAGCGGGTCCCTCCTACGAGCAGTACTTC
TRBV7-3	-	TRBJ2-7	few	CASSLIGGASSYEQYF	TGTGCCAGCAGCTTAATTGGGGGGGCGAGCTCCTACGAGCAGTACTTC
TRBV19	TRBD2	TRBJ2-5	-	CASSIRGTSGNQETQYF	TGTGCCAGTAGTATCCGAGGGACTAGCGGGAACCAAGAGACCCAGTACTTC
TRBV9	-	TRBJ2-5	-	CASKGGPGTTQYF	TGTGCCAGCAAAGGGGGGCCAGGAACGACCCAGTACTTC
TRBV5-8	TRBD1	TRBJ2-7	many	CASSLAAGGSYEQYF	TGTGCCAGCAGCTTGGCCGCAGGGGGATCCTACGAGCAGTACTTC
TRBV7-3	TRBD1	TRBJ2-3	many	CASSLQGADTQYF	TGTGCCAGCAGCTTGCAGGGGGCGGATACGCAGTATTTT
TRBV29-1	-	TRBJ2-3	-	CSATGDTQYF	TGCAGCGCGACCGGGGATACGCAGTATTTT
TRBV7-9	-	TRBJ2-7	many	CASSLNRRTTRGEVYEQYF	TGTGCCAGCAGCTTAAACCGGCGGACTACCCGGGGTGAAGTCTACGAGCAGTACTTC
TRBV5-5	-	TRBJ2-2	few	CASSLWAANTGELFF	TGTGCCAGCAGCTTGTGGGCCGCGAACACCGGGGAGCTGTTTTTT
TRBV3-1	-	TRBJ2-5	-	CASSNQVGRQETQYF	TGTGCCAGCAGTAATCAGGTGGGAAGACAAGAGACCCAGTACTTC
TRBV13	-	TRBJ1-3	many	CASSRLSGSGNTIYF	TGTGCCAGCAGCCGACTGTCAGGGTCCGGAAACACCATATATTTT
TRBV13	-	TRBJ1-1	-	CASSLVHLNTEAFF	TGTGCCAGCAGCCTCGTACATCTGAACACTGAAGCTTTCTTT
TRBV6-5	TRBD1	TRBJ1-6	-	CASSYGTGGSPLHF	TGTGCCAGCAGTTACGGGACAGGGGGTTCACCCCTCCACTTT
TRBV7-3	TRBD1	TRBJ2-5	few	CASSSTGARQETQYF	TGTGCCAGCAGCTCGACAGGGGCTCGACAAGAGACCCAGTACTTC
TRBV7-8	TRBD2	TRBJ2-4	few	CASSSNLAENIQYF	TGTGCCAGCAGCTCTAACCTAGCGGAAAACATTCAGTACTTC
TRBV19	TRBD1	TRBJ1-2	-	CASSIGGTAYGYTF	TGTGCCAGTAGTATAGGAGGGACAGCCTATGGCTACACCTTC
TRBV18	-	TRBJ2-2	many	CASSPILRGSTGELFF	TGTGCCAGCTCACCAATCCTGCGGGGTTCAACCGGGGAGCTGTTTTTT
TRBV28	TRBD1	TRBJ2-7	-	CASSLPPPGGSEQYF	TGTGCCAGCAGTTTACCCCCCCCAGGGGGAAGTGAGCAGTACTTC
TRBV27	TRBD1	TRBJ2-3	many	CASTGQGFATDTQYF	TGTGCCAGCACCGGACAGGGATTCGCCACAGATACGCAGTATTTT
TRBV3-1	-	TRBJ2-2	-	CASSQGAGAGELFF	TGTGCCAGCAGCCAAGGAGCCGGGGCCGGGGAGCTGTTTTTT
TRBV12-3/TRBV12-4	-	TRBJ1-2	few	CASSLPNIGPRGYTF	TGTGCCAGCAGTTTACCCAATATCGGGCCCAGGGGCTACACCTTC
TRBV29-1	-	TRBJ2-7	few	CSVIQGFEQYF	TGCAGCGTAATACAGGGATTTGAGCAGTACTTC
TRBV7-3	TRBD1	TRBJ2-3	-	CASSLGRDRGTDTQYF	TGTGCCAGCAGCTTAGGCAGGGACAGGGGAACAGATACGCAGTATTTT
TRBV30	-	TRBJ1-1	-	CAWRKIGVKNTEAFF	TGTGCCTGGAGGAAGATTGGGGTCAAGAACACTGAAGCTTTCTTT
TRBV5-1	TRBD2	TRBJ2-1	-	CASSPASGGGYNEQFF	TGCGCCAGCAGCCCCGCTAGCGGGGGGGGTTACAATGAGCAGTTCTTC
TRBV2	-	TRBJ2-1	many	CASSGGRSSYNEQFF	TGTGCCAGCAGTGGCGGCCGGAGCTCCTACAATGAGCAGTTCTTC
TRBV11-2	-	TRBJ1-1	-	CASRTPNGIMNTEAFF	TGTGCCAGCAGAACCCCCAACGGGATTATGAACACTGAAGCTTTCTTT
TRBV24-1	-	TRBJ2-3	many	CATSDLGGGRYTDTQYF	TGTGCCACCAGTGATTTGGGTGGCGGCCGTTACACAGATACGCAGTATTTT
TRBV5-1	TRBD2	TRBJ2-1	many	CASSPSGSSYNEQFF	TGCGCCAGCAGCCCTAGCGGGAGCTCCTACAATGAGCAGTTCTTC
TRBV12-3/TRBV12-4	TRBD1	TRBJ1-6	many	CASSSTTGNSPLHF	TGTGCCAGCAGTTCTACGACAGGGAATTCACCCCTCCACTTT
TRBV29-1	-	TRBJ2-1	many	CSVARWAGLDNEQFF	TGCAGCGTTGCCCGTTGGGCGGGCCTAGACAATGAGCAGTTCTTC
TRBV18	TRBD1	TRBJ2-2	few	CASSPLGQGDAGELFF	TGTGCCAGCTCACCACTAGGACAGGGGGACGCCGGGGAGCTGTTTTTT
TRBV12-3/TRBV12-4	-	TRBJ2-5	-	CASSSAGASEETQYF	TGTGCCAGCAGTTCTGCCGGGGCCTCGGAGGAGACCCAGTACTTC
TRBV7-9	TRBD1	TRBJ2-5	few	CASSTGQGKETQYF	TGTGCCAGCAGCACCGGACAGGGGAAAGAGACCCAGTACTTC
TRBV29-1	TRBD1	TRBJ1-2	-	CSVSGTGEGYTF	TGCAGCGTTTCCGGGACAGGGGAAGGCTACACCTTC
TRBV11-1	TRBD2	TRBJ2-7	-	CASSFNSLAGGTHEQYF	TGTGCCAGCAGCTTCAACTCGCTAGCGGGAGGGACCCACGAGCAGTACTTC
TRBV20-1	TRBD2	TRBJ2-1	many	CSASRGLAHNNEQFF	TGCAGTGCTAGTAGGGGACTAGCGCACAACAATGAGCAGTTCTTC
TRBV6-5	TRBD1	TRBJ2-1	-	CASRRDRGPWGEQFF	TGTGCCAGCAGGCGTGACAGGGGGCCATGGGGGGAGCAGTTCTTC
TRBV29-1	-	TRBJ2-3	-	CSVEDRGSTDTQYF	TGCAGCGTTGAAGATCGTGGGTCCACAGATACGCAGTATTTT
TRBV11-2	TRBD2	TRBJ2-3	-	CASSYIHTSGRGDTQYF	TGTGCCAGCAGCTATATACATACTAGCGGGAGGGGAGATACGCAGTATTTT
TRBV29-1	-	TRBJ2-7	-	CSVALGDEQYF	TGCAGCGTAGCTCTAGGGGACGAGCAGTACTTC
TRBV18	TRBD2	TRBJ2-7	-	CASSPGGVSYEQYF	TGTGCCAGCTCACCAGGGGGGGTTTCCTACGAGCAGTACTTC
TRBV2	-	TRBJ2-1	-	CASVDWGAQYNEQFF	TGTGCCAGCGTCGACTGGGGGGCCCAATACAATGAGCAGTTCTTC
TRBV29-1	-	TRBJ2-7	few	CSVEKASSYEQYF	TGCAGCGTTGAAAAGGCGAGCTCCTACGAGCAGTACTTC
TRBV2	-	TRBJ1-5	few	CASREKRGSNQPRHF	TGTGCCAGCAGGGAAAAGCGGGGTTCCAATCAGCCCCGGCATTTT
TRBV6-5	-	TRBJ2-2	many	CASSYGPENTGELFF	TGTGCCAGCAGTTACGGTCCGGAGAACACCGGGGAGCTGTTTTTT
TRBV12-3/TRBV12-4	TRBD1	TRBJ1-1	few	CASIPGGNTEAFF	TGTGCCAGCATCCCAGGGGGGAACACTGAAGCTTTCTTT